This T cell receptor beta chain was found in a study of CXCR3-negative and CXCR3-positive naive CD8 T cells. Whole-study context: Sequencing brought in 120 million to 150 million TRB reads altogether, and each library got about 1.5 +/- 0.3 million. The study, taken as a whole, reports: When CXCR3-positive naive cells were set against CXCR3-negative naive cells, the former had more hydrophobic TRB CDR3s. Memory CD8+ T cell repertoires were far less diverse than both naive subsets.

Note on this clonotype: Its antigen is as yet unknown.

The method, 5' RACE with UMI labels, was used to prepare the TRB cDNA libraries. TCRdb reprocessed the 5' RACE reads, keeping one entry per CDR3 protein, no DNA. Its table lists 65,000 to 90,000 distinct CDR3 sequences. Researchers sorted approximately 290,000 cells of each CD8+ T cell subset in triplicate. Naive CD8+ T cells showed CD45RO-CCR7+CD27+CD95-. CDR1 SGHKS and CDR2 YYEKEE come from the germline V gene (reference sequence). The CDR3 consists of 17 residues. This receptor was identified in a human donor in good health. Some clones in this sample may be carry-over from other donors' samples. The genes are TRBV5-5 and TRBJ1-2; the TCRdb D gene call, TRBD1, has no DNA to confirm it. Sequencing was done on a sample of naive CXCR3+ CD8+ T cells from blood. Subset specified: CD45RO-CCR7+CD27+CD95- naive CD8+ T cells expressing CXCR3 (TNR3+). CDR3 region: CASSLEGQPWTNYGYTF.